This record concerns one T cell receptor (beta chain) sequence. The record originates from a study of TIL therapy for anti-PD-1-resistant metastatic lung cancer. Documented time point: pre-treatment sample, taken before nivolumab and TIL therapy. Germline CDR1 and CDR2: SGHVS and FQNEAQ. The CDR3 extends over 18 amino acids. V was trimmed by 1 base and J by 0 bases, leaving 13 bases between them. Sequencing used immunoSEQ v3. The method was immunoSEQ multiplex PCR; TCRdb's version includes in-frame clones alone and lacks a portion of them. The profile shows around 15,000 clones, roughly 72% of them singletons.

The input for sequencing was blood, taken at baseline. The chain has TRBV7-8 and TRBJ2-6, with D possibly being TRBD1 (6 bases). This sequence was found in a person between 25 and 80 years old with non-small cell lung cancer. CDR3 sequence (DNA): TGTGCCAGCAGCTTAGAGGGGGTTTACAGCTCTGGGGCCAACGTCCTGACTTTC. Encoded protein: CASSLEGVYSSGANVLTF. Full variable domain (remainder filled in from reference TRBV7-8 and TRBJ2-6): GAGVSQSPRYKVAKRGQDVALRCDPISGHVSLFWYQQALGQGPEFLTYFQNEAQLDKSGLPSDRFFAERPEGSVSTLKIQRTQQEDSAVYLCASSLEGVYSSGANVLTFGAGSRLTVL.